This T cell receptor beta chain was captured by sequencing in a study of blood T cell repertoires in COVID-19. The CDR3 runs 18 residues. The V and J ends lost 3 bases and 9 bases, in that order; junction bases with no gene match: 19. Germline CDR1 LNHDA, CDR2 SQIVND (reference sequence). The table came from immunoSEQ multiplex PCR; TCRdb's copy has only in-frame clones and leaves some out. The repertoire holds fewer than 70,000 clones, with less than 90% as singletons. Sequenced material: peripheral blood. The V call is TRBV19, the J call TRBJ2-1; TRBD1 agrees at 8 bases. This TCR derives from a woman in her 70s with active COVID-19. Here the CDR3 reads CASSIDRPDRVRGIEQFF. CDR3 sequence (DNA): TGTGCCAGTAGTATCGATAGGCCGGACAGGGTACGGGGGATTGAGCAGTTCTTC.